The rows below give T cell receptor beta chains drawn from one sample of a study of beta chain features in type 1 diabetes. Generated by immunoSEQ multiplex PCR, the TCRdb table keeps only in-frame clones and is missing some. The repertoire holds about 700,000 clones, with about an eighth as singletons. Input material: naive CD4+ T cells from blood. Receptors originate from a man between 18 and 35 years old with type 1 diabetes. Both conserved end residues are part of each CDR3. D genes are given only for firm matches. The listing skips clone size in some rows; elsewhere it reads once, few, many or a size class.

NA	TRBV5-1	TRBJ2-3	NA	CASSLMGRSTDTQYF	TGCGCCAGCAGCTTGATGGGCAGAAGCACAGATACGCAGTATTTT
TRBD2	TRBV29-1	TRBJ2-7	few	CSVESVGGNEQYF	TGCAGCGTTGAATCTGTGGGAGGGAACGAGCAGTACTTC
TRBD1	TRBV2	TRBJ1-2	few	CASGVGTGVDGYTF	TGTGCCAGTGGTGTGGGAACAGGGGTTGATGGCTACACCTTC
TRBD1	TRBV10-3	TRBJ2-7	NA	CAIKGTGPYEQYF	TGTGCCATCAAAGGGACAGGCCCCTACGAGCAGTACTTC
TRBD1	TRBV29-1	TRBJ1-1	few	CSVARTGSAEAFF	TGCAGCGTCGCCCGGACAGGGTCGGCTGAAGCTTTCTTT
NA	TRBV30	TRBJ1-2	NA	CAWSVTGARWTF	TGTGCCTGGAGTGTTACCGGGGCCCGGTGGACCTTC
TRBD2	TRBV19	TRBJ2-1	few	CASSMTSGGPYNEQFF	TGTGCCAGTAGTATGACTAGCGGGGGTCCCTACAATGAGCAGTTCTTC
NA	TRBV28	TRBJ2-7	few	CASSWELDGYEQYF	TGTGCCAGCAGTTGGGAACTGGACGGCTACGAGCAGTACTTC
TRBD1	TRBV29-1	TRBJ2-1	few	CSAKQDRGNEQFF	TGCAGCGCCAAGCAGGACAGGGGCAATGAGCAGTTCTTC
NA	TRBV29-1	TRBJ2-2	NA	CSVEGPKRTGELFF	TGCAGCGTTGAGGGCCCAAAACGCACCGGGGAGCTGTTTTTT
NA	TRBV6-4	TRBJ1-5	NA	CASSRLPQEPQHF	TGTGCCAGCAGCCGCCTCCCTCAGGAGCCCCAGCATTTT
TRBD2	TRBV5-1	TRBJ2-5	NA	CASSLGPKTSRSQETQYF	TGCGCCAGCAGCTTGGGCCCTAAGACTAGCCGGTCCCAAGAGACCCAGTACTTC
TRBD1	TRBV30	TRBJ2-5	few	CAWSLDRVQETQYF	TGTGCCTGGAGTTTAGACAGGGTCCAAGAGACCCAGTACTTC
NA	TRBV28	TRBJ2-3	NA	CASQVGGPTDTQYF	TGTGCCAGCCAAGTGGGGGGGCCCACAGATACGCAGTATTTT
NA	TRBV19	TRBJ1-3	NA	CASSTDLGDTIYF	TGTGCCAGTTCCACAGACCTGGGAGACACCATATATTTT
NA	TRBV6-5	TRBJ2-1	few	CASSYSNEQFF	TGTGCCAGCAGTTACTCTAATGAGCAGTTCTTC
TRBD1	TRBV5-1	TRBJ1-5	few	CASSPGQGFNQPQHF	TGCGCCAGCAGCCCGGGACAGGGGTTCAATCAGCCCCAGCATTTT
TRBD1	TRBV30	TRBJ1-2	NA	CAWSVRDRGLQGYGYTF	TGTGCCTGGAGTGTACGGGACAGGGGGCTCCAAGGGTATGGCTACACCTTC
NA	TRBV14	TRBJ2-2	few	CASSQDGGITGELFF	TGTGCCAGCAGCCAAGACGGGGGAATCACCGGGGAGCTGTTTTTT
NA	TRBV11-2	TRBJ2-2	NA	CASSLVPGNTGELFF	TGTGCCAGCAGCTTAGTCCCAGGGAACACCGGGGAGCTGTTTTTT
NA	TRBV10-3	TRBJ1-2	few	CAISGQYYGYTF	TGTGCCATCAGTGGCCAGTACTATGGCTACACCTTC
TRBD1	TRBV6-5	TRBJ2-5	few	CASRMTGKETQYF	TGTGCCAGCAGGATGACAGGGAAGGAGACCCAGTACTTC
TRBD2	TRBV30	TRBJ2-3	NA	CACPRGGITDTQYF	TGTGCCTGCCCACGCGGGGGAATCACAGATACGCAGTATTTT
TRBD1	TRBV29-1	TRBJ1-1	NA	CSVEIQGVSKAFF	TGCAGCGTTGAAATACAGGGGGTCTCCAAAGCTTTCTTT
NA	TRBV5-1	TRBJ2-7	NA	CASGTASYEQYF	TGCGCCAGCGGAACAGCCTCCTACGAGCAGTACTTC
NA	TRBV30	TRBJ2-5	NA	CAWSPLLASGETQYF	TGTGCCTGGAGTCCCCTACTAGCTTCCGGGGAGACCCAGTACTTC
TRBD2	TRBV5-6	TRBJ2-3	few	CASSSRTSGGTDTQYF	TGTGCCAGCAGCTCTAGGACTAGCGGGGGCACAGATACGCAGTATTTT
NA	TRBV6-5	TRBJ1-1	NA	CASSYWGPNSEAFF	TGTGCCAGCAGTTATTGGGGACCTAACAGTGAAGCTTTCTTT
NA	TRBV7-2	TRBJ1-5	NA	CASSYDSNQPQHF	TGTGCCAGCAGCTATGATAGCAATCAGCCCCAGCATTTT
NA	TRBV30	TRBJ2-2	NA	CALSFTGELFF	TGTGCCCTCAGCTTCACCGGGGAGCTGTTTTTT
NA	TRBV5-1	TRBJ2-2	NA	CAIGELFF	TGCGCTATTGGGGAGCTGTTTTTT
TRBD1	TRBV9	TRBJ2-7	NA	CASSSRDRGFYEQYF	TGTGCCAGCAGCTCACGGGACAGGGGGTTCTACGAGCAGTACTTC
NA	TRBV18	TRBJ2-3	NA	CASSPLGSTDTQYF	TGTGCCAGCTCACCACTGGGTAGCACAGATACGCAGTATTTT
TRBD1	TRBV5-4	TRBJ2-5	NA	CASSSGTEETQYF	TGTGCCAGCAGCTCCGGGACAGAAGAGACCCAGTACTTC
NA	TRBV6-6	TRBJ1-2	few	CASSDAEANYGYTF	TGTGCCAGCAGCGACGCCGAAGCTAACTATGGCTACACCTTC
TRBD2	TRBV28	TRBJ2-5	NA	CASSFQRGKETQYF	TGTGCCAGCAGTTTCCAGCGGGGAAAAGAGACCCAGTACTTC
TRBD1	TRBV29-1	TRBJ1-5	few	CSVAGGGGDQPQHF	TGCAGCGTCGCCGGGGGAGGGGGCGATCAGCCCCAGCATTTT
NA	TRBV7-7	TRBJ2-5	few	CASSFDHLETQYF	TGTGCTAGCAGCTTTGACCACCTGGAGACCCAGTACTTC
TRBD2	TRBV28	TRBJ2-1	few	CASSEELAGRDEQFF	TGTGCCAGCAGTGAAGAACTAGCGGGGAGAGATGAGCAGTTCTTC
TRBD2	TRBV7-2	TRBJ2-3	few	CASSLVAGGPDTQYF	TGTGCCAGCAGCTTAGTAGCGGGGGGGCCAGATACGCAGTATTTT
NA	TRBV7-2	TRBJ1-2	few	CASSLVIAGGYTF	TGTGCCAGCAGCTTAGTCATTGCTGGGGGCTACACCTTC
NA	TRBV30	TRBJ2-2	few	CAWRTGTQAIGELFF	TGTGCCTGGAGAACCGGGACACAGGCTATCGGGGAGCTGTTTTTT
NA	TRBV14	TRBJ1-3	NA	CASSRSGPTRAGNTIYF	TGTGCCAGCAGCCGCTCGGGACCCACTAGGGCTGGAAACACCATATATTTT
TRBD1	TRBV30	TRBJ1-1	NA	CAWSVYGDRSPEAFF	TGTGCCTGGAGTGTATATGGGGACAGGAGTCCTGAAGCTTTCTTT
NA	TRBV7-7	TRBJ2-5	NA	CASTPGRGPFTGETQYF	TGTGCTAGCACCCCAGGGCGGGGCCCTTTCACGGGGGAGACCCAGTACTTC
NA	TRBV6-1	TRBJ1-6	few	CASRDGNSPLHF	TGTGCCAGCAGGGACGGAAATTCACCCCTCCACTTT